The 14 T cell receptor beta chains below were found in one sample sequenced in a study of T cell responses to AZD1222 COVID-19 vaccine. The data were produced by immunoSEQ multiplex PCR, yet TCRdb's version contains in-frame clones alone and is incomplete. The sample holds 95,000 to 150,000 clones, 88% seen once. This specimen consisted of peripheral blood, obtained on day 0 of AZD1222 vaccination. The receptors come from an adult in good health.

The V gene is TRBV18, the J gene TRBJ1-1; no clear D gene. The CDR3 sequence is 14 residues long. Germline loops: CDR1 KGHSH, CDR2 LQKENI. V lost 2 bases and J lost 1, with 8 bases in between. CDR3 sequence reads: CASSPSEGNTEAFF. CDR3 sequence (DNA): TGTGCCAGCTCACCAAGCGAGGGGAACACTGAAGCTTTCTTT.

The chain has TRBV3-1 (or the pseudogene TRBV3-2) and TRBJ2-1, with 7 bases fitting TRBD2. The J segment lost 5 bases and the V segment lost 4 bases, leaving 5 bases of the junction unmatched. Germline values: CDR1 LGHDT, CDR2 YNNKEL (reference sequence). CDR3 length: 14 amino acids. CDR3 region: CASSLAGAHNEQFF. The CDR3 nucleotides are TGTGCCAGCAGCCTTGCGGGAGCCCACAATGAGCAGTTCTTC.

V usage is TRBV27 and J usage is TRBJ1-5; a possible D gene is TRBD1 (6 bases). CDR1 and CDR2 from the germline V gene are MNHEY and SMNVEV (reference sequence). There are 16 residues in the CDR3. V dropped 0 bases and J dropped 5 bases, with 14 bases sitting between them. The CDR3 loop is CASSLSRGGADQPQHF. In nucleotides, the CDR3 is TGTGCCAGCAGTTTATCCCGAGGGGGGGCGGATCAGCCCCAGCATTTT.

The chain joins TRBV10-3 to TRBJ1-1; D gene ambiguous. CDR1 and CDR2 (germline): ENHRY, SYGVKD. The V end lost 4 bases, the J end lost 5 bases, and 8 bases lay between the germline ends. This CDR3 is built from 12 residues. CDR3 nucleotides: TGTGCCATCAGTGGACCTGGGACTGAAGCTTTCTTT. Translating it yields CAISGPGTEAFF.

The CDR3 region is CASSKYGVSNQPQHF. The CDR3 DNA sequence: TGTGCCAGCAGTAAGTATGGGGTTAGCAATCAGCCCCAGCATTTT. The genes are TRBV6-4 and TRBJ1-5, with no clear D. Germline V gene data show CDR1 as MRHNA and CDR2 as SNTAGT. This CDR3 is built from 15 residues. The V and J ends lost 5 bases and 0 bases respectively, with 11 bases between them.

V and J are TRBV4-3 and TRBJ2-7, with D possibly matching TRBD1 (9 bases). The CDR3 consists of 18 residues. Germline V lookup: CDR1 LGHNA, CDR2 YSLEER. V lost 1 base to trimming and J lost 1 base, with 20 bases between them. CDR3 bases: TGCGCCAGCAGCCAAGGGCCCTCGGGGGGGACAGGGTCCTACGAGCAGTACTTC. Translation gives CASSQGPSGGTGSYEQYF.

The CDR3: CASSDGSGKTQYF. Here the CDR3 DNA reads TGTGCCAGCAGCGACGGGAGCGGGAAGACCCAGTACTTC. V usage is TRBV9 and J usage is TRBJ2-5, with 7 positions matching TRBD2. The J segment lost 6 bases and the V segment lost 3 bases, leaving 5 bases of the junction unmatched. This CDR3 spans 13 amino acids. Germline-derived CDR1 and CDR2 are SGDLS and YYNGEE.

The chain recombines TRBV25-1 with TRBJ1-2, with 7 bases matching TRBD1. Trimming at V came to 7 bases and at J to 3 bases, leaving 2 bases not matched to a gene. CDR1 is MGHDK, CDR2 SYGVNS, per germline. There are 12 residues in the CDR3. The CDR3 nucleotides are TGTGCCAGCACTGGACAGGACTATGGCTACACCTTC. Translating gives CASTGQDYGYTF.

The gene calls are TRBV6-5 and TRBJ2-7; D possibly corresponds to TRBD1 (5 bases). This CDR3 is built from 10 residues. Germline V CDR1 and CDR2: MNHEY, SVGAGI. Trimming pared 6 bases from V and 10 bases from J, leaving 10 bases between. The CDR3 DNA reads TGTGCCAGCAGGGCGACAGTTCAGTACTTC. Translation gives CASRATVQYF.

The chain employs TRBV13 and TRBJ1-3, with TRBD1 as a possible D gene (5 bases). Trimming pared 2 bases from V and 4 bases from J, leaving 6 bases between. The CDR3 has 13 residues. Germline loops: CDR1 PRHDT, CDR2 FYEKMQ (reference sequence). The CDR3 sequence: CASSLWGGNTIYF. DNA for the CDR3: TGTGCCAGCAGCTTATGGGGGGGAAACACCATATATTTT.

The chain has TRBV7-9 and TRBJ2-7, with D possibly TRBD1 on 5 matching bases. There are 14 residues in the CDR3. V lost 1 base and J 5 bases, leaving 12 bases between the germline ends. CDR1 is SEHNR, CDR2 FQNEAQ, per germline (reference sequence). The CDR3 sequence is CASSLDGRVHEQYF. DNA of the CDR3: TGTGCCAGCAGCTTAGATGGCAGGGTCCACGAGCAGTACTTC.

A few counts support this clone. The chain recombines TRBV4-3 with TRBJ2-2; TRBD2 agrees at 7 bases. This CDR3 is built from 16 residues. CDR1 is LGHNA, CDR2 YSLEER, per germline. Germline trimming cut 1 base from V and 4 bases from J; bases unmatched to any gene: 6. CDR3 in amino acids: CASSQGFAGVTGELFF. The CDR3 DNA follows: TGCGCCAGCAGCCAAGGGTTTGCGGGGGTCACCGGGGAGCTGTTTTTT.

V is TRBV7-9 and J is TRBJ2-2; tentatively, D is TRBD2 (7 bases). CDR3 length equals 15 residues. The germline V and J ends were trimmed by 5 bases and 0 bases, with 10 bases remaining between them. Germline loops: CDR1 SEHNR, CDR2 FQNEAQ (reference sequence). As DNA, the CDR3 is TGTGCCAGCAGCAGCGGGACACCGAACACCGGGGAGCTGTTTTTT. Its translation: CASSSGTPNTGELFF.

V gene TRBV9 combines with J gene TRBJ1-2; 9 bases map to TRBD1. With 0 bases clipped from V and 3 bases from J, the junction kept 12 bases outside the gene matches. The CDR3 sequence is 18 residues long. Germline CDR1 is SGDLS and CDR2 is YYNGEE. The CDR3 sequence: CASSVDGTGLPSDYGYTF. DNA for the CDR3: TGTGCCAGCAGCGTAGATGGGACAGGGCTTCCCTCAGACTATGGCTACACCTTC. Together with reference TRBV9 and TRBJ1-2, the CDR3 gives the full variable domain: DSGVTQTPKHLITATGQRVTLRCSPRSGDLSVYWYQQSLDQGLQFLIQYYNGEERAKGNILERFSAQQFPDLHSELNLSSLELGDSALYFCASSVDGTGLPSDYGYTFGSGTRLTVV.